This T cell receptor beta chain comes out of a study of shared clonotypes between healthy human individuals. Whole-study findings and limits: Sharing across a few donors was seen in 4.5% to 6.5% of naive CD4 clonotypes. Few donors limited the genetic and exposure-history diversity represented.

The DNA input per sorted-subset replicate PCR was roughly 0.2 ug, corresponding to roughly 31,000 T cell genomes. Here immunoSEQ multiplex PCR was the method, and the copy in TCRdb shows in-frame clones only, minus some. In the table there are some 95,000 clones, 67% of which are singletons. With respect to this clone: Its specificity is not known.

CDR3 length equals 13 residues. The V segment lost 6 bases and the J segment 7 bases; nucleotides outside the gene matches: 7. The germline V gene has CDR1 MGHDK and CDR2 SYGVNS. This receptor was obtained from a man aged 30-40 years in good health. The rearrangement links TRBV25-1 to TRBJ2-7; 9 bases match TRBD2. Sequenced input: memory CD8+ T cells sorted from blood. The sample's subset: CD45RO+ cells pooled with CCR7-negative TemRA cells. The CDR3 protein is CASRGLAGNEQYF. The CDR3 DNA sequence: TGTGCCAGCAGGGGTCTAGCGGGGAATGAGCAGTACTTC.